What follows are 2 T cell receptor beta chains derived from one specimen sequenced in a study of blood T cell repertoires in COVID-19. The protocol was immunoSEQ multiplex PCR, while the TCRdb copy is restricted to in-frame clones and leaves out a portion. The sample lists 150,000 or so clones; approximately 79% were seen once. Sequencing used peripheral blood. The receptor set was obtained from a woman between 40 and 55 years old with COVID-19, enrolled during active disease.

The chain combines TRBV2 with TRBJ2-1, with 9 positions matching TRBD1. Germline loops: CDR1 SNHLY, CDR2 FYNNEI. The CDR3 loop spans 15 amino acids. Trimming took 6 bases from V and 8 from J; bases not matched to a gene: 11. CDR3 sequence reads: CASSPGQGSLHEQFF. DNA for the CDR3: TGTGCCAGCAGCCCGGGACAGGGTTCTTTGCATGAGCAGTTCTTC.

The chain carries TRBV6-5 and TRBJ2-7; the D gene is possibly TRBD1 (5 bases). Germline V gives CDR1 MNHEY, CDR2 SVGAGI. The CDR3 length is 12 residues. The V gene lost 5 bases and the J gene lost 6 bases, with 11 bases spanning the gap. DNA for the CDR3: TGTGCCAGCAGTCGGACAATGGGCGAGCAGTACTTC. Amino acids: CASSRTMGEQYF.